These 17 T cell receptor beta chains were sequenced from one sample in a study of shared clonotypes between healthy human individuals. Sequenced by immunoSEQ multiplex PCR; TCRdb stores in-frame clones only, minus some. The sample consists of around 240,000 clones, 65% of them appearing once. The sample taken for sequencing was memory CD4+ T cells sorted from blood. Subset denoted: CD45RA-negative fraction. These receptor sequences come from a man aged 25-40 years in good health.

J is TRBJ2-2 and V is TRBV5-4; D not resolved. The V end lost 5 bases, the J end lost 3 bases, and 11 bases lay between the germline ends. Germline V CDR1 and CDR2: SGHNT, YYREEE (reference sequence). This CDR3 spans 14 amino acids. The CDR3 nucleotides read TGTGCCAGCAGGACGGAGATGTACACCGGGGAGCTGTTTTTT. Protein product: CASRTEMYTGELFF.

CDR3 bases: TGCGCCAGCAGCCCGAATAGGATCTCTGAAGCTTTCTTT. It is translated as CASSPNRISEAFF. The chain recombines TRBV4-3 with TRBJ1-1; no clear D gene. Per the germline V gene, CDR1 is LGHNA and CDR2 is YSLEER. The CDR3 sequence is 13 residues long. Trimming removed 4 bases at V and 6 bases at J, with 12 bases between.

The chain is built from TRBV11-2 and TRBJ2-1; 7 nucleotides agree with TRBD2. Germline lookup yields CDR1 SGHAT and CDR2 FQNNGV. This CDR3 spans 14 amino acids. V shed 5 bases, J shed 8 bases, and the junction held 9 bases outside the gene matches. CDR3 amino acids: CASSLRGREHEQFF. As DNA, the CDR3 is TGTGCCAGCAGCCTGCGTGGGCGGGAGCATGAGCAGTTCTTC.

This chain joins TRBV18 and TRBJ2-7; D gene ambiguous. Germline-derived CDR1 and CDR2 are KGHSH and LQKENI. Between the trimmed V and J ends, which lost 0 bases and 9 bases, there was a span of 21 bases. The CDR3 spans 16 residues. Written as DNA, the CDR3 is TGTGCCAGCTCACCACCGAATGCACTGGCCGCCGCCAGGCAGTACTTC. Translated, it gives CASSPPNALAAARQYF.

This sequence joins TRBV29-1 and TRBJ2-7; TRBD1 agrees at 8 bases. The CDR3 extends over 11 amino acids. Germline loops: CDR1 SQVTM, CDR2 ANQGSEA. V dropped 6 bases and J dropped 5; count of bases not matched to a gene: 3. The CDR3 coding sequence is TGCAGCGTGGACAGGGCCAACGAGCAGTACTTC. Its protein is CSVDRANEQYF.

The chain links TRBV6-6 to TRBJ1-3, with D possibly matching TRBD1 (5 bases). V dropped 4 bases and J dropped 0 bases, with 10 bases sitting between them. From germline, CDR1 is MNHNY and CDR2 SVGAGI (reference sequence). There are 15 residues in the CDR3. In DNA, the CDR3 is TGTGCCAGCAGTTCTCGGGGCGCCTCTGGAAACACCATATATTTT. This sequence encodes CASSSRGASGNTIYF.

The chain recombines TRBV11-3 with TRBJ2-1; D might be TRBD2 (5 bases). CDR3 length equals 13 residues. V gave up 0 bases and J gave up 7 bases, with 7 bases separating them. Germline CDR1 and CDR2: SGHNT and YENEEA. The CDR3 here is CASSLDLANEQFF. CDR3 nucleotides: TGTGCCAGCAGCTTAGACCTAGCTAATGAGCAGTTCTTC.

The chain is built from TRBV4-2 and TRBJ2-3; 7 bases agree with TRBD2. The CDR3 is 16 residues long. Per germline, CDR1 LGHNA and CDR2 YNFKEQ. The ends lost 1 base at V and 3 bases at J; junction bases unmatched: 7. The CDR3 nucleotides read TGTGCCAGCAGCCAAGGCCCCAGCGGGAATACAGATACGCAGTATTTT. Amino acid sequence: CASSQGPSGNTDTQYF.

The V call is TRBV2, the J call TRBJ2-7, with D perhaps matching TRBD1 or TRBD2 (6 bases each). Trimming took off 6 bases at V and 6 bases at J, with 21 bases between the two ends. The CDR3 runs 15 residues. Looked up from germline, CDR1 is SNHLY and CDR2 is FYNNEI. DNA of the CDR3: TGTGCCAGCAGCCGTGAGGGGGGCGCCTCTCGCGAGCAGTACTTC. Residues: CASSREGGASREQYF.

There are a few counts of this clone. The J gene is TRBJ2-2, the V gene TRBV6-1, with 7 bases lining up with TRBD2. The V and J ends lost 4 bases and 5 bases, in that order; junction bases with no gene match: 7. CDR1 and CDR2 from the germline V gene are MNHNS and SASEGT. This CDR3 region has 15 residues. The CDR3 reads CASSAGRVLTGELFF. The DNA of the CDR3 is TGTGCCAGCAGTGCGGGGAGGGTGTTGACCGGGGAGCTGTTTTTT.

This clone appeared a single time. The chain recombines TRBV7-6 with TRBJ2-6; D ambiguous. Trimming removed 5 bases from V and 2 bases from J, with 7 bases in between. The CDR3 contains 14 residues. CDR1 is SGHVS and CDR2 is FNYEAQ in the germline V gene. The CDR3 loop is CASSPLAGANVLTF. CDR3 nucleotide sequence: TGTGCCAGCAGCCCCCTCGCTGGGGCCAACGTCCTGACTTTC.

This clone was picked up one time. It may be a read error: a sequence one base away is much more abundant. The genes are TRBV5-1 and TRBJ2-1; 15 bases map to TRBD2. This CDR3 contains 20 residues. V shed 4 bases, J shed 0 bases, and the junction held 11 bases outside the gene matches. Germline V gene sequence: CDR1 SGHRS, CDR2 YFSETQ. CDR3 in DNA: TGCGCCAGCAGCCACCCGGGACTAGCGGGGGGACGGGGCTCCTACAATGAGCAGTTCTTC. Residues: CASSHPGLAGGRGSYNEQFF. Variable domain in full (rest from reference TRBV5-1 and TRBJ2-1): KAGVTQTPRYLIKTRGQQVTLSCSPISGHRSVSWYQQTPGQGLQFLFEYFSETQRNKGNFPGRFSGRQFSNSRSEMNVSTLELGDSALYLCASSHPGLAGGRGSYNEQFFGPGTRLTVL.

This clone was seen many times. The rearrangement joins TRBV9 to TRBJ2-3, with no clear D. The ends were cut back, 4 bases at V and 2 bases at J, with 17 bases in the middle. Germline V lookup: CDR1 SGDLS, CDR2 YYNGEE. The CDR3 runs to 16 residues. The CDR3 protein is CASSPTSATYTDTQYF. CDR3 DNA sequence: TGTGCCAGCAGCCCAACATCCGCGACCTACACAGATACGCAGTATTTT.

V is TRBV7-4 and J is TRBJ2-1; D not resolved. The V end lost 5 bases, the J end lost 0 bases, and 11 bases lay between the germline ends. This CDR3 has 15 amino acids. Germline CDR1 and CDR2: SGHVT and SQSDAQ. The CDR3 sequence: CASSDLGVSYNEQFF. For the CDR3, the DNA is TGTGCCAGCAGCGACCTTGGGGTCTCCTACAATGAGCAGTTCTTC.

V gene TRBV7-2 combines with J gene TRBJ2-7; D remains ambiguous. The ends were cut back, 2 bases at V and 9 bases at J, with 14 bases in the middle. The germline V gene has CDR1 SGHTA and CDR2 FQGNSA. The CDR3 contains 13 residues. CDR3 nucleotides: TGTGCCAGCAGCTTAACCCTCGGGTTCTGGCAGTACTTC. This gives the protein CASSLTLGFWQYF.

V gene TRBV5-1 combines with J gene TRBJ2-7, with D perhaps matching TRBD2 (5 bases). Trimming left V 4 bases short and J 8 bases short, with 22 bases between. CDR1 and CDR2 from the germline V gene are SGHRS and YFSETQ. The CDR3 is 15 amino acids. The CDR3 protein is CASSPGGRQEGKQYF. CDR3 nucleotides: TGCGCCAGCAGCCCGGGTGGGCGACAAGAGGGCAAGCAGTACTTC.

The V gene is TRBV5-1, the J gene TRBJ2-1, with 7 bases that match TRBD2. V shed 0 bases and J 0 bases; nucleotides not matched to a gene: 0. Germline CDR1 and CDR2: SGHRS and YFSETQ. The CDR3 runs 15 residues. In DNA, the CDR3 is TGCGCCAGCAGCTTGGCTAGCGGCTCCTACAATGAGCAGTTCTTC. It is translated as CASSLASGSYNEQFF. Variable domain in full (rest from reference TRBV5-1 and TRBJ2-1): KAGVTQTPRYLIKTRGQQVTLSCSPISGHRSVSWYQQTPGQGLQFLFEYFSETQRNKGNFPGRFSGRQFSNSRSEMNVSTLELGDSALYLCASSLASGSYNEQFFGPGTRLTVL.